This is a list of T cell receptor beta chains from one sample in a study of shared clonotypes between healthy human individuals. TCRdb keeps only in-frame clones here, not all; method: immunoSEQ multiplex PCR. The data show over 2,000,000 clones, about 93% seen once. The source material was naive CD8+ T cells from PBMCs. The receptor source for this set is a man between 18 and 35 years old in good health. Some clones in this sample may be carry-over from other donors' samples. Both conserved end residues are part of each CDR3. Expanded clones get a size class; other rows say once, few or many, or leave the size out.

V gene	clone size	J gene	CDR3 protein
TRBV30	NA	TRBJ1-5	CAWSHGQGGQPQHF
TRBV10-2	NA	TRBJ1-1	CASSDNGNTEAFF
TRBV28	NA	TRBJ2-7	CASSLSFSYEQYF
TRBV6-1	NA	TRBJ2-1	CASSEAAAGGVYEQFF
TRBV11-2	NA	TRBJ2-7	CASSLFNLRGPYEQYF
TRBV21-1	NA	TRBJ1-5	CASILTGQGENQPQHF
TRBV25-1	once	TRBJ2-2	CASSVYTGELFF
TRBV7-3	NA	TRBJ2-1	CASSFAVAGDEQFF
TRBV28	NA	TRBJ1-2	CASSFRQALYGYTF
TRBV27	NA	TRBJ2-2	CASSPLFLGGELFF
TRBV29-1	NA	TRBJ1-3	CSVPLAGNTIYF
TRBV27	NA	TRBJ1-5	CASSPNPGRDNQPQHF
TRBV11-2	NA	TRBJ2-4	CASGSLNHIQYF
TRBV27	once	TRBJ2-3	CASSPVELAGDTQYF
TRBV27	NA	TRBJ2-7	CASSFGQNYEQYF
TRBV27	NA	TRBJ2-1	CASSPGTSGTNEQFF
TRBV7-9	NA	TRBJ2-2	CASRTFSGANTGELFF
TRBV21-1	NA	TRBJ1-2	CASSSPGQGYGYTF
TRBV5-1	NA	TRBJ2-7	CASSGGLAGLYEQYF
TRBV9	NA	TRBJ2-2	CASSEDGELFF
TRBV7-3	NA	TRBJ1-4	CASSRGQGADEKLFF
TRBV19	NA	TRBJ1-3	CASSINAGNTIYF
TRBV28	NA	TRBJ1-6	CASSLFRQYNSPLHF
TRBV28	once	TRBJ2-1	CASRPGTAYNEQFF
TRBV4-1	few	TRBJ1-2	CASSLNGENYGYTF
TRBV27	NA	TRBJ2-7	CASSFLPSGNEQYF
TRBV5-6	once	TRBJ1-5	CASSLGGSNQPQHF
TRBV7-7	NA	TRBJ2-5	CASQAQETQYF
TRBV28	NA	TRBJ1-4	CASSLSLSPRGEKLFF
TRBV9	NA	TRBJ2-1	CASSGLAESYNEQFF
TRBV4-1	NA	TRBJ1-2	CASRPRNGEYGYTF
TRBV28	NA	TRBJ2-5	CASSSPGPPSGAETQYF
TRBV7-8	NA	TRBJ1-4	CASSLSLSLQGAGEKLFF
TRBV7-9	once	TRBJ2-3	CASSSPSPGTQYF
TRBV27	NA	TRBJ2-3	CASTQRIGDTQYF
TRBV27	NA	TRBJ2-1	CASRVSGGNEQFF
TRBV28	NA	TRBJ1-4	CASNGQGESDNEKLFF